What follows are 19 T cell receptor beta chains derived from one specimen sequenced in a study of cytomegalovirus exposure and HLA in healthy donors. The repertoire was sequenced with immunoSEQ multiplex PCR; TCRdb's copy has only in-frame clones and lacks some. The table records around 120,000 clones, over 75% of them present only once. The sample consisted of PBMCs. The receptors shown here come from a woman aged 18-35 years in good health and CMV-seropositive.

The chain uses TRBV7-9 and TRBJ1-3, with D possibly being TRBD1 (5 bases). V was clipped by 2 bases and J by 2 bases, with 7 bases between them. Germline CDR1 reads SEHNR; CDR2 reads FQNEAQ (reference sequence). The CDR3 loop spans 14 amino acids. The CDR3 DNA sequence: TGTGCCAGCAGCTTACAGGGTACTGGAAACACCATATATTTT. Translated: CASSLQGTGNTIYF.

The V gene is TRBV18, the J gene TRBJ1-1; 8 nucleotides match TRBD1. The CDR3 totals 15 residues. The J segment lost 0 bases and the V segment lost 9 bases, leaving 9 bases of the junction unmatched. The germline V gene has CDR1 KGHSH and CDR2 LQKENI. In nucleotides, the CDR3 is TGTGCCAGTTACAGACAGGGGTTAATGAACACTGAAGCTTTCTTT. Its translation is CASYRQGLMNTEAFF.

The chain joins TRBV28 to TRBJ2-1, with 12 bases matching TRBD2. V lost 4 bases and J lost 4; bases outside the gene matches: 5. Germline values: CDR1 MDHEN, CDR2 SYDVKM. This CDR3 is 16 amino acids long. In nucleotides, the CDR3 is TGTGCCAGCAGTTCTAGCGGGAGGGCAGTGTACAATGAGCAGTTCTTC. This encodes CASSSSGRAVYNEQFF.

This chain connects TRBV19 to TRBJ1-6; maybe TRBD1 (6 bases). In germline, CDR1 is LNHDA, CDR2 SQIVND (reference sequence). Trimming took 4 bases from V and 8 from J, leaving 12 bases between them. This CDR3 has 14 residues. In DNA, the CDR3 is TGTGCCAGTAGTAAGTTACAGGGAGATTCACCCCTCCACTTT. This encodes CASSKLQGDSPLHF.

The rearrangement links TRBV2 to TRBJ1-3; 7 bases are shared with TRBD1. The CDR3 totals 14 residues. J was trimmed by 2 bases and V by 2 bases; bases with no gene match: 0. Germline assignment: CDR1 SNHLY and CDR2 FYNNEI. CDR3 region: CASSEQGAGNTIYF. In DNA, the CDR3 is TGTGCCAGCAGTGAACAGGGGGCTGGAAACACCATATATTTT. Filled out from reference TRBV2 and TRBJ1-3, the complete variable domain reads EPEVTQTPSHQVTQMGQEVILRCVPISNHLYFYWYRQILGQKVEFLVSFYNNEISEKSEIFDDQFSVERPDGSNFTLKIRSTKLEDSAMYFCASSEQGAGNTIYFGEGSWLTVV.

The chain has TRBV29-1 and TRBJ1-2, with 8 bases that match TRBD1. The trim removed 0 bases at V and 7 bases at J, leaving 7 bases unmatched. This CDR3 spans 14 amino acids. Germline assignment: CDR1 SQVTM and CDR2 ANQGSEA. Here the CDR3 DNA reads TGCAGCGTTGAAGATTCGGGCAGGGGGCCTGGCTACACCTTC. Translation gives CSVEDSGRGPGYTF.

V is TRBV7-2 and J is TRBJ1-1; 7 positions agree with TRBD1. The germline gives CDR1 SGHTA, CDR2 FQGNSA. V was clipped by 1 base and J by 4 bases; unmatched bases: 6. This CDR3 region has 15 residues. In DNA form, the CDR3 reads TGTGCCAGCAGCTTAGGACGAACAGGGGTCACTGAAGCTTTCTTT. Its translation: CASSLGRTGVTEAFF.

The chain uses TRBV7-9 and TRBJ2-1; D uncertain. The CDR3 extends over 14 amino acids. V was clipped by 1 base and J by 2 bases, with 6 bases between them. Germline CDR1 and CDR2: SEHNR and FQNEAQ (reference sequence). The CDR3 DNA sequence: TGTGCCAGCAGCTTAGACAGAACCTACAATGAGCAGTTCTTC. Residues: CASSLDRTYNEQFF. Filled out from reference TRBV7-9 and TRBJ2-1, the complete variable domain reads DTGVSQNPRHKITKRGQNVTFRCDPISEHNRLYWYRQTLGQGPEFLTYFQNEAQLEKSRLLSDRFSAERPKGSFSTLEIQRTEQGDSAMYLCASSLDRTYNEQFFGPGTRLTVL.

The J gene is TRBJ2-2, the V gene TRBV19, with TRBD1 matching 11 bases. CDR1 LNHDA and CDR2 SQIVND come from the germline V gene (reference sequence). The CDR3 totals 15 residues. With 7 bases clipped from V and 2 bases from J, the junction kept 3 bases outside the gene matches. In DNA form, the CDR3 reads TGTGCCAGTATCAGGACAGGGGGCAACACCGGGGAGCTGTTTTTT. As protein: CASIRTGGNTGELFF. The complete variable domain, with remaining parts taken from reference TRBV19 and TRBJ2-2, reads DGGITQSPKYLFRKEGQNVTLSCEQNLNHDAMYWYRQDPGQGLRLIYYSQIVNDFQKGDIAEGYSVSREKKESFPLTVTSAQKNPTAFYLCASIRTGGNTGELFFGEGSRLTVL.

The rearrangement uses TRBV9 and TRBJ1-2; D unclear. Germline V gene sequence: CDR1 SGDLS, CDR2 YYNGEE. The CDR3 totals 12 residues. V was cut by 4 bases and J by 2 bases, with 6 bases left in between. CDR3 nucleotide sequence: TGTGCCAGCAGCCCCCCAAACTATGGCTACACCTTC. It codes for CASSPPNYGYTF.

The chain is built from TRBV9 and TRBJ2-5, with D possibly being TRBD2 (7 bases). The V gene's germline CDR1 is SGDLS and CDR2 YYNGEE. The CDR3 totals 14 residues. Trimming shortened V by 4 bases and J by 3 bases, and 13 bases separated the two germline ends. The CDR3 sequence is CASSRAGAEETQYF. CDR3 nucleotide sequence: TGTGCCAGCAGCAGGGCGGGGGCTGAAGAGACCCAGTACTTC.

This clone turned up a few times. The rearrangement uses TRBV5-1 and TRBJ1-4, with TRBD1 matching over 7 bases. V lost 2 bases and J lost 8; bases outside the gene matches: 6. Germline V lookup: CDR1 SGHRS, CDR2 YFSETQ. This CDR3 is built from 14 residues. In DNA, the CDR3 is TGCGCCAGCAGCTTAGGGGGCATTGGCGAAAAACTGTTTTTT. As protein: CASSLGGIGEKLFF.

The chain employs TRBV19 and TRBJ1-5; D is unclear. Germline V lookup: CDR1 LNHDA, CDR2 SQIVND (reference sequence). The CDR3 sequence is 13 residues long. V dropped 10 bases and J dropped 5 bases, with 15 bases sitting between them. CDR3 sequence: CATKTGRDQPQHF. For the CDR3, the DNA is TGTGCCACCAAAACGGGGAGGGATCAGCCCCAGCATTTT.

This clone has a handful of counts. V gene TRBV4-2 combines with J gene TRBJ2-7; D possibly corresponds to TRBD2 (5 bases). V was cut by 4 bases and J by 2 bases, with 18 bases left in between. This CDR3 has 16 amino acids. CDR1 LGHNA and CDR2 YNFKEQ come from the germline V gene. The CDR3 DNA is TGTGCCAGCAGCCGAGCGGACCAACATCCCACCTACGAGCAGTACTTC. Protein sequence: CASSRADQHPTYEQYF.

This chain joins TRBV19 and TRBJ1-1; the match to TRBD1 covers 8 bases. This CDR3 is built from 13 residues. After removal of 5 bases from V and 3 bases from J, the junction contained 2 bases not matched to a gene. Germline-derived CDR1 and CDR2 are LNHDA and SQIVND (reference sequence). The CDR3, as DNA: TGTGCCAGTAGTCCGGACAGGGACACTGAAGCTTTCTTT. Protein sequence: CASSPDRDTEAFF.

V is TRBV2 and J is TRBJ2-5; D remains ambiguous. The V end was cut by 7 bases, the J end by 3 bases, with 12 bases between. Germline V CDR1 and CDR2: SNHLY, FYNNEI. The length of the CDR3 is 13 residues. CDR3 loop: CASIETFEETQYF. CDR3 bases: TGTGCCAGCATAGAGACATTCGAAGAGACCCAGTACTTC.

The sample holds a few counts of this clone. V gene TRBV6-1 combines with J gene TRBJ1-2; the D is unclear. Germline-derived CDR1 and CDR2 are MNHNS and SASEGT. The length of the CDR3 is 14 residues. Trimming left V 0 bases short and J 2 bases short, with 7 bases between. CDR3 loop: CASSEAEGNYGYTF. In DNA form, the CDR3 reads TGTGCCAGCAGTGAAGCGGAGGGCAACTATGGCTACACCTTC.

The V gene is TRBV7-2, the J gene TRBJ1-2; 9 bases align to TRBD1. The CDR3 length is 13 residues. Losses at the gene ends were 2 bases for V and 8 bases for J; bases not matched to a gene: 3. Looked up from germline, CDR1 is SGHTA and CDR2 is FQGNSA. The CDR3 here is CASSLNRGLGYTF. The CDR3 DNA sequence: TGTGCCAGCAGCTTAAACAGGGGGCTCGGCTACACCTTC. The variable domain in full, completed from reference TRBV7-2 and TRBJ1-2, reads GAGVSQSPSNKVTEKGKDVELRCDPISGHTALYWYRQSLGQGLEFLIYFQGNSAPDKSGLPSDRFSAERTGGSVSTLTIQRTQQEDSAVYLCASSLNRGLGYTFGSGTRLTVV.

This chain links TRBV5-4 with TRBJ1-2; D not certain. CDR3 length: 13 amino acids. The germline CDR1 and CDR2 sequences are SGHNT and YYREEE (reference sequence). Trimming removed 4 bases from V and 7 bases from J, with 14 bases in between. CDR3 amino acids: CASSEGDPRGYTF. The CDR3 bases are TGTGCCAGCAGCGAGGGAGATCCTCGTGGCTACACCTTC.